Sequencing of this TCR beta chain was carried out in a study of T cells in Graves' hyperthyroidism and ophthalmopathy. This clonotype was detected ten times or more. The TCR beta CDR3 regions underwent amplification using RNA transcripts as the source. RT-PCR in the first round (using the HTBI primer set) targeted the TCR CDR3. TCRdb called the multiplex PCR reads again in MiXCR, with one record for every CDR3 protein. The sample has about 300,000 distinct CDR3 sequences, approximately 18% seen once. Trimming removed 4 bases from V and 4 bases from J; junction bases left unmatched: 5. CDR1 and CDR2 from the germline V gene are GTSNPN and SVGIG (reference sequence). This CDR3 has 14 amino acids.

The rearrangement uses TRBV30 and TRBJ2-2; 8 positions agree with TRBD1. Specimen: blood. The sequence was obtained from a middle-aged man with Graves' ophthalmopathy. The chain's CDR3 is CAWKRTGITGELFF. The DNA of the CDR3 is TGTGCCTGGAAACGGACAGGGATCACCGGGGAGCTGTTTTTT.